The 13 T cell receptor beta chains presented below share a single source sample, sequenced in a study of blood T cells in healthy people across ages. The second PCR ran roughly 7 to 12 cycles with a sample-barcoded 5' primer and J-beta primers. MiXCR, applied by TCRdb to the 5' RACE reads, yields one record per CDR3 protein. Of under 700,000 distinct CDR3 sequences listed, 24% are singletons. These same records also appear under a second study, on T cells of mothers and their children.

The material sequenced was blood. The origin of the receptors is a boy between 10 and 17 years old in good health.

The rearrangement uses TRBV20-1 and TRBJ2-1, with 15 nucleotides matching TRBD2. CDR3 size: 18 residues. Germline assignment: CDR1 DFQATT and CDR2 SNEGSKA (reference sequence). V gave up 5 bases and J gave up 0 bases; unmatched junction bases: 8. CDR3 amino acids: CSAWGLAGGSSSYNEQFF. CDR3 coding DNA: TGCAGTGCTTGGGGACTAGCGGGGGGCTCGAGCTCCTACAATGAGCAGTTCTTC.

This clonotype was seen only a few times. The chain recombines TRBV11-2 with TRBJ2-1; no clear D. The CDR3 totals 10 residues. The germline V gene encodes CDR1 SGHAT and CDR2 FQNNGV. V was pared by 5 bases and J by 12 bases, with 8 bases between. CDR3 sequence reads: CASSDRAQFF. For the CDR3, the DNA is TGTGCCAGCAGCGACCGGGCGCAGTTCTTC.

In its sample, this clonotype was seen a few times. The rearrangement links TRBV6-5 to TRBJ2-5; D is ambiguous. The CDR3 extends over 13 amino acids. Germline CDR1 MNHEY, CDR2 SVGAGI. V was clipped by 0 bases and J by 7 bases, with 9 bases between them. Here the CDR3 DNA reads TGTGCCAGCAGTTACTCGTTCTCAGGGACCCAGTACTTC. Encoded protein: CASSYSFSGTQYF.

The DNA for the CDR3 is TGCAGTCCGATTAGGTCAGCGTACGAGACCCAGTACTTC. It specifies CSPIRSAYETQYF. The gene calls are TRBV20-1 and TRBJ2-5; D not resolved. The CDR3 is 13 amino acids. V was trimmed by 8 bases and J by 5 bases, leaving 18 bases between them. Germline V gene lookup returns CDR1 DFQATT and CDR2 SNEGSKA (reference sequence).

This clonotype has a single count. This chain connects TRBV6-5 to TRBJ2-1; D might be TRBD2 (6 bases). Germline CDR1 and CDR2: MNHEY and SVGAGI. V was shortened by 6 bases and J by 3 bases, with 15 bases between the two germline ends. The CDR3 consists of 15 residues. The CDR3 DNA reads as TGTGCCAGCAGACCACAGATAGCGGTCTACAATGAGCAGTTCTTC. Amino acids: CASRPQIAVYNEQFF.

The chain links TRBV7-8 to TRBJ1-2; D is ambiguous. CDR1 is SGHVS, CDR2 FQNEAQ, per germline. The V and J ends lost 5 bases and 4 bases respectively, with 11 bases between them. CDR3 size: 13 residues. CDR3 in amino acids: CASSKDVAYGYTF. The CDR3 DNA follows: TGTGCCAGCAGCAAGGACGTAGCCTATGGCTACACCTTC.

The chain employs TRBV12-3 or TRBV12-4 and TRBJ2-1, with D perhaps TRBD2 (5 bases). The CDR3 consists of 16 residues. The V end lost 0 bases, the J end lost 6 bases, and 15 bases lay between the germline ends. The CDR3 spells CASSLAVARSGNEQFF. CDR3 nucleotides: TGTGCCAGCAGTTTAGCAGTGGCTAGAAGCGGCAATGAGCAGTTCTTC.

The V and J genes are TRBV15 and TRBJ2-5; 7 bases map to TRBD1. The J call is in doubt because the DNA end fits TRBJ2-7 better. Germline assignment: CDR1 LNHNV and CDR2 YYDKDF (reference sequence). This CDR3 is built from 14 residues. Here the CDR3 DNA reads TGTGCCACCAGCAGAGATGTTACAGGGGACGAGCAGTACTTC. Encoded protein: CATSRDVTGDEQYF.

This clonotype was picked up many times. V gene TRBV4-1 combines with J gene TRBJ1-2; 8 nucleotides align to TRBD1. CDR3 length: 15 residues. Looked up from germline, CDR1 is MGHRA and CDR2 is YSYEKL. The V gene end was trimmed by 0 bases and the J gene end by 6 bases; junction bases not matched to a gene: 6. The CDR3 here is CASSQDPAGGDGYTF. CDR3 coding DNA: TGCGCCAGCAGCCAAGATCCGGCAGGGGGCGATGGCTACACCTTC.

V usage is TRBV28 and J usage is TRBJ2-3; 8 bases are a match to TRBD2. Per germline, CDR1 MDHEN and CDR2 SYDVKM. CDR3 length equals 13 residues. J was trimmed by 15 bases and V by 4 bases; bases with no gene match: 12. The CDR3 DNA reads as TGTGCCAGCAGTTATGGGCACGCGACTAGCGCCTATTTT. Translating gives CASSYGHATSAYF.

The chain couples TRBV20-1 to TRBJ2-7; possible D gene TRBD1, 5 bases. Deletions cut 3 bases from V and 1 base from J, with 7 bases between. Germline CDR1 reads DFQATT; CDR2 reads SNEGSKA (reference sequence). CDR3 size: 12 residues. The CDR3 coding sequence is TGCAGTGCTAGGGGGCATTCCTACGAGCAGTACTTC. Translated: CSARGHSYEQYF.

The chain carries TRBV29-1 and TRBJ1-2; 11 bases align to TRBD1. The trim removed 6 bases at V and 6 bases at J, leaving 12 bases unmatched. Germline CDR1 SQVTM, CDR2 ANQGSEA. This CDR3 is built from 15 residues. This CDR3 is CSVDPAGTGGNGYTF. The CDR3 bases are TGCAGCGTAGACCCTGCCGGGACAGGGGGGAATGGCTACACCTTC.

This clonotype was seen only a few times. The chain uses TRBV3-1 and TRBJ2-5, with 10 bases matching TRBD1. The DNA end lines up better with TRBJ2-7; the J call may be wrong. Germline V gene lookup returns CDR1 LGHDT and CDR2 YNNKEL (reference sequence). This CDR3 is built from 14 residues. CDR3 nucleotides: TGTGCCAGCAACCCGGGACAGGGGACCCACGAGCAGTACTTC. It is translated as CASNPGQGTHEQYF.